Below are 27 T cell receptor beta chains sequenced from a single sample in a study of blood T cell repertoires in COVID-19. This table comes from immunoSEQ multiplex PCR, and its TCRdb copy is limited to in-frame clones, with some not included. The data contain about 82,000 clones, over 80% of them seen just once; the ten biggest clones take up over 15%. What was sequenced was peripheral blood. These receptors all stem from an elderly man with active or convalescent COVID-19.

This clone has a single count. At one boundary the junction diverges from the germline segment, which might be a read error. The chain links TRBV19 to TRBJ1-4; D remains ambiguous. The CDR3 runs 14 residues. CDR1 is LNHDA, CDR2 SQIVND, per germline (reference sequence). CDR3 region: CASSSRITDEKLFF. The DNA for the CDR3 is TGTGCCAGTAGTTCTAGGATAACTGATGAAAAACTGTTTTTT.

This sequence joins TRBV4-1 and TRBJ1-3, with TRBD1 as a possible D gene (5 bases). The V and J ends lost 1 base and 0 bases respectively, with 10 bases between them. The CDR3 length is 16 residues. Per germline, CDR1 MGHRA and CDR2 YSYEKL. The CDR3 DNA reads as TGCGCCAGCAGCCAAGTTGACAGTTTCTCTGGAAACACCATATATTTT. It encodes CASSQVDSFSGNTIYF.

The rearrangement joins TRBV7-8 to TRBJ2-1; 7 bases fit TRBD2. The CDR3 is made up of 15 amino acids. The ends lost 7 bases at V and 1 base at J; junction bases unmatched: 7. Germline CDR1 and CDR2: SGHVS and FQNEAQ. The CDR3 protein is CASTGAGRSYNEQFF. CDR3 nucleotide sequence: TGTGCCAGCACCGGAGCGGGGAGGTCCTACAATGAGCAGTTCTTC. Combining the CDR3 with reference TRBV7-8 and TRBJ2-1 gives the whole variable domain GAGVSQSPRYKVAKRGQDVALRCDPISGHVSLFWYQQALGQGPEFLTYFQNEAQLDKSGLPSDRFFAERPEGSVSTLKIQRTQQEDSAVYLCASTGAGRSYNEQFFGPGTRLTVL.

In this sample, this clone turned up a few times. The rearrangement uses TRBV5-4 and TRBJ2-5; a weak D match, TRBD1 (6 bases). The CDR3 totals 14 residues. The germline V and J ends were trimmed by 4 bases and 5 bases, with 15 bases remaining between them. From germline, CDR1 is SGHNT and CDR2 YYREEE (reference sequence). The CDR3 nucleotides read TGTGCCAGCAGCCAACAGGGTTTTCGGGAGACCCAGTACTTC. Translating it yields CASSQQGFRETQYF.

The V gene is TRBV7-2, the J gene TRBJ1-1, with a possible D match to TRBD1 (5 bases). Germline CDR1 reads SGHTA; CDR2 reads FQGNSA. Trimming removed 5 bases at V and 0 bases at J, with 10 bases between. This CDR3 has 14 residues. CDR3 protein: CASSPGNLNTEAFF. CDR3 nucleotides: TGTGCCAGCAGCCCAGGGAATTTGAACACTGAAGCTTTCTTT. Supplemented by reference TRBV7-2 and TRBJ1-1, the full variable domain reads GAGVSQSPSNKVTEKGKDVELRCDPISGHTALYWYRQSLGQGLEFLIYFQGNSAPDKSGLPSDRFSAERTGGSVSTLTIQRTQQEDSAVYLCASSPGNLNTEAFFGQGTRLTVV.

The chain joins TRBV12-3 or TRBV12-4 to TRBJ1-1; D is unresolved. The ends were cut back, 1 base at V and 3 bases at J, with 6 bases in the middle. This CDR3 is 13 amino acids long. In nucleotides, the CDR3 is TGTGCCAGCAGTTTAGTCCGGGACACTGAAGCTTTCTTT. Its translation: CASSLVRDTEAFF.

This clone is a singleton in its sample. The J gene is TRBJ1-4, the V gene TRBV5-5, with a tentative D call TRBD1 (5 bases). V lost 3 bases, J lost 5 bases, and 17 bases lay in between. This CDR3 comprises 16 residues. From germline, CDR1 is SGHKS and CDR2 YYEKEE (reference sequence). The CDR3 DNA follows: TGTGCCAGCAGCTGGGGGAGGACAAGTGGAAATGAAAAACTGTTTTTT. It translates to CASSWGRTSGNEKLFF.

The rearrangement joins TRBV24-1 to TRBJ2-5; no clear D. Deletions cut 1 base from V and 5 bases from J, with 4 bases between. The germline V gene has CDR1 KGHDR and CDR2 SFDVKD. This CDR3 has 12 residues. The CDR3: CATSDFGETQYF. CDR3 nucleotides: TGTGCCACCAGTGATTTCGGTGAGACCCAGTACTTC.

The J gene is TRBJ1-1, the V gene TRBV9; D uncertain. The CDR3 loop spans 14 amino acids. In germline, CDR1 is SGDLS, CDR2 YYNGEE. The V gene lost 1 base and the J gene lost 1 base, with 8 bases spanning the gap. The CDR3 coding sequence is TGTGCCAGCAGCGTACTGAATAGGAACACTGAAGCTTTCTTT. It is translated as CASSVLNRNTEAFF.

The V gene is TRBV19, the J gene TRBJ1-5, with 9 positions matching TRBD1. This CDR3 region has 16 residues. Germline CDR1 reads LNHDA; CDR2 reads SQIVND (reference sequence). The J segment lost 7 bases and the V segment lost 8 bases, leaving 15 bases of the junction unmatched. The CDR3 protein is CASQPSDRGSFQPQHF. In DNA, the CDR3 is TGTGCCAGTCAGCCCTCGGACAGGGGCTCATTCCAGCCCCAGCATTTT.

The chain employs TRBV2 and TRBJ2-3; the match to TRBD2 covers 9 bases. J gave up 5 bases and V 5 bases, and 2 bases lay outside the gene matches. The CDR3 runs to 13 residues. Looked up from germline, CDR1 is SNHLY and CDR2 is FYNNEI. The CDR3 region is CASSSGRIDTQYF. The CDR3 DNA is TGTGCCAGCAGTAGCGGGAGGATAGATACGCAGTATTTT.

V gene TRBV5-4 combines with J gene TRBJ2-5, with 8 bases aligning to TRBD1. The junction had 11 bases not matched to a gene; V was cut back by 4 bases and J by 3 bases. Looked up from germline, CDR1 is SGHNT and CDR2 is YYREEE (reference sequence). This CDR3 region has 16 residues. The CDR3 DNA reads as TGTGCCAGCAGCCGAGAGACAGGGGAATCAGAAGAGACCCAGTACTTC. Protein: CASSRETGESEETQYF.

J is TRBJ1-5 and V is TRBV7-9; D unclear. This CDR3 has 13 amino acids. V was trimmed by 2 bases and J by 6 bases, leaving 8 bases between them. Germline loops: CDR1 SEHNR, CDR2 FQNEAQ (reference sequence). CDR3 sequence reads: CASSLRNSQPQHF. The CDR3 DNA is TGTGCCAGCAGCTTACGGAACAGTCAGCCCCAGCATTTT.

Regarding this clone: Different DNA sequences within this sample yield the same CDR3. The V call is TRBV7-6, the J call TRBJ2-2; the D gene is possibly TRBD1 (5 bases). This CDR3 comprises 13 residues. V was clipped by 3 bases and J by 6 bases, with 8 bases between them. Germline values: CDR1 SGHVS, CDR2 FNYEAQ. The CDR3 loop is CASSFQGSGELFF. CDR3 bases: TGTGCCAGCAGCTTTCAGGGCTCCGGGGAGCTGTTTTTT. Together with reference TRBV7-6 and TRBJ2-2, the CDR3 gives the full variable domain: GAGVSQSPRYKVTKRGQDVALRCDPISGHVSLYWYRQALGQGPEFLTYFNYEAQQDKSGLPNDRFSAERPEGSISTLTIQRTEQRDSAMYRCASSFQGSGELFFGEGSRLTVL.

This clone was counted a few times. The rearrangement links TRBV7-2 to TRBJ1-1; no clear D gene. There are 13 residues in the CDR3. Deletions cut 7 bases from V and 1 base from J, with 10 bases between. Germline V gene data show CDR1 as SGHTA and CDR2 as FQGNSA. Written as DNA, the CDR3 is TGTGCCAGCACCCTGCGGCAGAACACTGAAGCTTTCTTT. This gives the protein CASTLRQNTEAFF. The entire variable domain, with the rest obtained from reference TRBV7-2 and TRBJ1-1, is as follows: GAGVSQSPSNKVTEKGKDVELRCDPISGHTALYWYRQSLGQGLEFLIYFQGNSAPDKSGLPSDRFSAERTGGSVSTLTIQRTQQEDSAVYLCASTLRQNTEAFFGQGTRLTVV.

The chain recombines TRBV29-1 with TRBJ2-1; 7 bases are shared with TRBD2. This CDR3 is built from 13 residues. J was trimmed by 10 bases and V by 2 bases; bases with no gene match: 8. Germline V CDR1 and CDR2: SQVTM, ANQGSEA. The CDR3 coding sequence is TGCAGCGTTGAAACCGGCGCGGGAGCGGAGCAGTTCTTC. It is translated as CSVETGAGAEQFF.

CDR3 sequence: CASSYLKAGPCYEQYV. In nucleotides, the CDR3 is TGTGCCAGCAGTTACCTCAAAGCGGGGCCCTGCTACGAGCAGTACGTC. V is TRBV6-5 and J is TRBJ2-7, with 7 bases identical to TRBD2. This CDR3 is built from 16 residues. Unmatched junction bases numbered 10, after V lost 2 bases and J lost 3 bases. CDR1 MNHEY and CDR2 SVGAGI come from the germline V gene.

The J gene is TRBJ1-5, the V gene TRBV20-1; unclear D gene. There are 12 residues in the CDR3. V was pared by 3 bases and J by 3 bases, with 6 bases between. CDR1 is DFQATT and CDR2 is SNEGSKA in the germline V gene (reference sequence). The DNA for the CDR3 is TGCAGTGCTAGTCTTCCCAATCAGCCCCAGCATTTT. Translating gives CSASLPNQPQHF.

The chain joins TRBV19 to TRBJ2-7, with TRBD2 as a possible D gene (5 bases). Germline-derived CDR1 and CDR2 are LNHDA and SQIVND (reference sequence). Trimming removed 5 bases at V and 4 bases at J, with 15 bases between. This CDR3 is 14 amino acids long. The CDR3 spells CASSEGASGYEQYV. CDR3 DNA sequence: TGTGCCAGTAGTGAGGGAGCGTCCGGGTACGAGCAGTACGTC.

The rearrangement joins TRBV27 to TRBJ1-5, with D possibly being TRBD1 (5 bases). The CDR3 is 14 residues long. Trimming pared 2 bases from V and 7 bases from J, leaving 12 bases between. Germline V gene sequence: CDR1 MNHEY, CDR2 SMNVEV (reference sequence). DNA of the CDR3: TGTGCCAGCAGTTTAAGCCCCGGGGGGCAGCCCCAGCATTTT. Amino acid sequence: CASSLSPGGQPQHF.

This clone was counted between two and nine times. The V gene is TRBV19, the J gene TRBJ2-5; 10 bases map to TRBD1. This CDR3 region has 16 residues. J was trimmed by 2 bases and V by 6 bases; bases with no gene match: 9. CDR1 LNHDA and CDR2 SQIVND come from the germline V gene (reference sequence). In nucleotides, the CDR3 is TGTGCCAGTAGGAAGGGGACAGGGGTTGGGCAAGAGACCCAGTACTTC. It is translated as CASRKGTGVGQETQYF.

CDR3 residues: CASSFRTGTGNTIYF. CDR3 bases: TGTGCCAGCAGTTTCCGGACAGGGACTGGAAACACCATATATTTT. The rearrangement links TRBV28 to TRBJ1-3, with TRBD1 matching 8 bases. Germline loops: CDR1 MDHEN, CDR2 SYDVKM. Trimming took 3 bases from V and 2 from J; bases not matched to a gene: 3. CDR3 length: 15 residues.

The rearrangement uses TRBV5-1 and TRBJ2-3; D possibly corresponds to TRBD1 (5 bases). The germline gives CDR1 SGHRS, CDR2 YFSETQ. CDR3 length: 12 amino acids. The ends were cut back, 4 bases at V and 6 bases at J, with 9 bases in the middle. CDR3 sequence (DNA): TGCGCCAGCAGCGAACAGGCGGATACGCAGTATTTT. Amino acids: CASSEQADTQYF.

This rearrangement joins TRBV3-1 (or the pseudogene TRBV3-2) to TRBJ2-5, with 9 bases matching TRBD1. V shed 5 bases, J shed 5 bases, and the junction held 3 bases outside the gene matches. From germline, CDR1 is LGHDT and CDR2 YNNKEL (reference sequence). This CDR3 contains 13 residues. This chain's CDR3 is CASSGTGRETQYF. The CDR3 coding sequence is TGTGCCAGCAGCGGGACAGGGCGGGAGACCCAGTACTTC.

V is TRBV5-1 and J is TRBJ2-2, with 10 bases identical to TRBD1. Germline CDR1 and CDR2: SGHRS and YFSETQ. Germline trimming cut 4 bases from V and 7 bases from J; bases unmatched to any gene: 10. This CDR3 contains 16 residues. The CDR3 DNA is TGCGCCAGCAGCGTTAACGGACAGGGGGAACACGGGGAGCTGTTTTTT. Amino acid sequence: CASSVNGQGEHGELFF.

The rearrangement links TRBV2 to TRBJ1-5; D gene ambiguous. The V end was cut by 2 bases, the J end by 4 bases, with 9 bases between. Germline CDR1 reads SNHLY; CDR2 reads FYNNEI. The CDR3 runs to 14 residues. DNA of the CDR3: TGTGCCAGCAGTGAAAGCGTGAGAAATCAGCCCCAGCATTTT. Translating it yields CASSESVRNQPQHF.

The V call is TRBV7-9, the J call TRBJ2-3; 7 bases fit TRBD1. The CDR3 has 15 amino acids. Germline trimming cut 2 bases from V and 2 bases from J; bases unmatched to any gene: 4. Germline V lookup: CDR1 SEHNR, CDR2 FQNEAQ (reference sequence). Written as DNA, the CDR3 is TGTGCCAGCAGCTTATGGGGGACAGACACAGATACGCAGTATTTT. Its translation: CASSLWGTDTDTQYF. Supplemented by reference TRBV7-9 and TRBJ2-3, the full variable domain reads DTGVSQNPRHKITKRGQNVTFRCDPISEHNRLYWYRQTLGQGPEFLTYFQNEAQLEKSRLLSDRFSAERPKGSFSTLEIQRTEQGDSAMYLCASSLWGTDTDTQYFGPGTRLTVL.